This T cell receptor (beta chain) was documented in a study of blood T cell repertoires in COVID-19. Whole-study context: Samples taken during acute and convalescent COVID-19 were collected in the United States, Italy and Spain. T cells, B-cell-depleted T cells, or PBMCs provided the cDNA or gDNA that served as material.

Original processing methods: Amplified reference gene primers provided the basis for estimating nucleated cell counts. Only in-frame clones appear in the TCRdb table, and some are missing; sequencing was by immunoSEQ multiplex PCR. That table is the source of V, J and clone size, and D and trimming were worked out from the DNA. The table has 540,000 or so clones, roughly nine tenths seen once. This clone has a single count. Germline V gene lookup returns CDR1 MNHEY and CDR2 SMNVEV (reference sequence). This CDR3 is 12 amino acids long. Sequenced input: peripheral blood. The V and J genes are TRBV27 and TRBJ2-1; D uncertain. The receptor comes from a woman aged 45-60 years with COVID-19, enrolled during active disease. CDR3: CETTSSYNEQFF. DNA for the CDR3: TGTGAGACAACGAGCTCCTACAATGAGCAGTTCTTC.